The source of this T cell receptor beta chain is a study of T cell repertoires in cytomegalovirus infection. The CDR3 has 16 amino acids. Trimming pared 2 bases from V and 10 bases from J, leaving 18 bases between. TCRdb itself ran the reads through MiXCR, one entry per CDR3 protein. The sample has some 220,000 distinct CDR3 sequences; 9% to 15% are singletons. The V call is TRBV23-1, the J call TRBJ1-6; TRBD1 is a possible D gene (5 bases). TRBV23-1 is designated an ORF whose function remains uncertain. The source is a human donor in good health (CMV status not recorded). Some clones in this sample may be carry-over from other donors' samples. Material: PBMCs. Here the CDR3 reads CASSQAGTPRHSPLHF. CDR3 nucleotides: TGCGCCAGCAGTCAAGCCGGGACCCCCAGACACTCACCCCTCCACTTT.